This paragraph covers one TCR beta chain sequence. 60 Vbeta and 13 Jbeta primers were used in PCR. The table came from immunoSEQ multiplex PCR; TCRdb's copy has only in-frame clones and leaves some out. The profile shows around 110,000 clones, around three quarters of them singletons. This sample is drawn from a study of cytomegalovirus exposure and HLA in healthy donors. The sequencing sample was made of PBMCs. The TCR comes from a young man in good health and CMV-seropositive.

CDR3 in amino acids: CASSRTPLWMNTEAFF. CDR3 nucleotide sequence: TGTGCCAGCAGTCGGACTCCTCTCTGGATGAACACTGAAGCTTTCTTT. V gene TRBV28 combines with J gene TRBJ1-1; D is undetermined. CDR3 size: 16 residues. In germline, CDR1 is MDHEN, CDR2 SYDVKM. V was clipped by 5 bases and J by 0 bases, with 16 bases between them.